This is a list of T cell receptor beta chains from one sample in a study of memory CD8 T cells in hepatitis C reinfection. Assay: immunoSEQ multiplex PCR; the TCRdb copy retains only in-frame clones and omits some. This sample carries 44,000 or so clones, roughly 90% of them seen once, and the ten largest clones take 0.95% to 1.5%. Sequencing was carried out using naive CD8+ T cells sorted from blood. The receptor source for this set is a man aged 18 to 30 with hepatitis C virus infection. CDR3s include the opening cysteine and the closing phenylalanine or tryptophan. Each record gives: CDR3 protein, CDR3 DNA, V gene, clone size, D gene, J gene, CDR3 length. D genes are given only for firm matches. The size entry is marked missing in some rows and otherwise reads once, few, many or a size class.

cdr3_aa: CASSYSAYSMNTEAFF; cdr3_nt: TGTGCCAGCAGTTACTCTGCTTACAGCATGAACACTGAAGCTTTCTTT; v_call: TRBV6-5; clone_size: NA; d_call: NA; j_call: TRBJ1-1; cdr3_length: 16
cdr3_aa: CASSSGLAGGPNTDTQYF; cdr3_nt: TGTGCCAGCAGCTCGGGACTAGCGGGAGGGCCGAACACAGATACGCAGTATTTT; v_call: TRBV13; clone_size: NA; d_call: TRBD2; j_call: TRBJ2-3; cdr3_length: 18
cdr3_aa: CASSIGGGVFEQFF; cdr3_nt: TGTGCCAGTAGTATTGGTGGGGGGGTCTTTGAGCAGTTCTTC; v_call: TRBV19; clone_size: NA; d_call: TRBD2; j_call: TRBJ2-1; cdr3_length: 14
cdr3_aa: CASSTDRLPSTDTQYF; cdr3_nt: TGTGCCAGCAGTACAGACAGGTTGCCTAGCACAGATACGCAGTATTTT; v_call: TRBV27; clone_size: NA; d_call: NA; j_call: TRBJ2-3; cdr3_length: 16
cdr3_aa: CASSLRGPGELFF; cdr3_nt: TGTGCCAGCAGTCTCAGGGGGCCCGGGGAGCTGTTTTTT; v_call: TRBV27; clone_size: NA; d_call: TRBD1; j_call: TRBJ2-2; cdr3_length: 13
cdr3_aa: CASSPRPSGRFTGELFF; cdr3_nt: TGTGCCAGCAGCCCCCGTCCTAGCGGGAGATTTACCGGGGAGCTGTTTTTT; v_call: TRBV27; clone_size: once; d_call: TRBD2; j_call: TRBJ2-2; cdr3_length: 17
cdr3_aa: CASSLPLETQYF; cdr3_nt: TGTGCCAGCAGTCTCCCGTTGGAGACGCAGTATTTT; v_call: TRBV28; clone_size: NA; d_call: NA; j_call: TRBJ2-3; cdr3_length: 12
cdr3_aa: CASSSTSGTSYEQYF; cdr3_nt: TGTGCCAGCAGTTCCACTAGCGGGACCTCCTACGAGCAGTACTTC; v_call: TRBV28; clone_size: NA; d_call: TRBD2; j_call: TRBJ2-7; cdr3_length: 15
cdr3_aa: CASSSGTGAYGYTF; cdr3_nt: TGTGCCAGCAGTTCCGGGACAGGTGCTTATGGCTACACCTTC; v_call: TRBV28; clone_size: NA; d_call: TRBD1; j_call: TRBJ1-2; cdr3_length: 14
cdr3_aa: CASSLSMRELAGELFF; cdr3_nt: TGTGCCAGCAGTTTATCGATGCGGGAGTTGGCCGGGGAGCTGTTTTTT; v_call: TRBV27; clone_size: once; d_call: TRBD2; j_call: TRBJ2-2; cdr3_length: 16
cdr3_aa: CASSQEPTDSPVLYSYTF; cdr3_nt: TGCGCCAGCAGCCAAGAACCTACCGACAGCCCCGTCCTCTATAGCTACACCTTC; v_call: TRBV4-1; clone_size: NA; d_call: NA; j_call: TRBJ1-2; cdr3_length: 18
cdr3_aa: CASSFGTDYEQYF; cdr3_nt: TGCGCCAGCAGCTTCGGGACAGACTACGAGCAGTACTTC; v_call: TRBV5-1; clone_size: NA; d_call: TRBD1; j_call: TRBJ2-7; cdr3_length: 13
cdr3_aa: CASSTGTATYEQYF; cdr3_nt: TGCGCCAGCAGTACAGGGACAGCCACCTACGAGCAGTACTTC; v_call: TRBV10-2; clone_size: once; d_call: TRBD1; j_call: TRBJ2-7; cdr3_length: 14
cdr3_aa: CASSVGTGPSQETQYF; cdr3_nt: TGTGCCAGCAGTGTTGGGACAGGGCCTTCCCAAGAGACCCAGTACTTC; v_call: TRBV28; clone_size: NA; d_call: TRBD1; j_call: TRBJ2-5; cdr3_length: 16
cdr3_aa: CASSEYGGLGHF; cdr3_nt: TGTGCCAGCAGTGAATATGGGGGCCTCGGGCATTTT; v_call: TRBV6-1; clone_size: NA; d_call: NA; j_call: TRBJ1-5; cdr3_length: 12
cdr3_aa: CASSEGRGFYEQYF; cdr3_nt: TGTGCCAGCAGTGAAGGCAGGGGCTTTTACGAGCAGTACTTC; v_call: TRBV2; clone_size: NA; d_call: NA; j_call: TRBJ2-7; cdr3_length: 14
cdr3_aa: CASSHSGSSYEQYF; cdr3_nt: TGTGCCAGCAGCCACAGCGGGAGCTCCTACGAGCAGTACTTC; v_call: TRBV5-4; clone_size: NA; d_call: TRBD2; j_call: TRBJ2-7; cdr3_length: 14
cdr3_aa: CASSQGLAGGYEQYF; cdr3_nt: TGCGCCAGCAGCCAAGGACTAGCGGGAGGGTACGAGCAGTACTTC; v_call: TRBV4-1; clone_size: NA; d_call: TRBD2; j_call: TRBJ2-7; cdr3_length: 15
cdr3_aa: CASSSKAGLAGEDEQFF; cdr3_nt: TGTGCCAGCAGCTCTAAAGCGGGACTAGCGGGAGAGGATGAGCAGTTCTTC; v_call: TRBV7-9; clone_size: few; d_call: TRBD2; j_call: TRBJ2-1; cdr3_length: 17
cdr3_aa: CASSGGGSGYTF; cdr3_nt: TGTGCCAGCAGCGGGGGGGGAAGCGGCTACACCTTC; v_call: TRBV5-4; clone_size: NA; d_call: NA; j_call: TRBJ1-2; cdr3_length: 12
cdr3_aa: CASSVTGGSGNTIYF; cdr3_nt: TGTGCCAGCAGTGTGACAGGCGGCTCTGGAAACACCATATATTTT; v_call: TRBV2; clone_size: once; d_call: NA; j_call: TRBJ1-3; cdr3_length: 15
cdr3_aa: CASSQDMGSNQPQHF; cdr3_nt: TGCGCCAGCAGCCAAGATATGGGCAGCAATCAGCCCCAGCATTTT; v_call: TRBV4-1; clone_size: few; d_call: NA; j_call: TRBJ1-5; cdr3_length: 15
cdr3_aa: CSVEEPGQGSYEQYF; cdr3_nt: TGCAGCGTTGAGGAACCGGGACAGGGTTCCTACGAGCAGTACTTC; v_call: TRBV29-1; clone_size: NA; d_call: TRBD1; j_call: TRBJ2-7; cdr3_length: 15
cdr3_aa: CASSLLGQKNTGELFF; cdr3_nt: TGCGCCAGCAGCTTGCTGGGACAGAAAAACACCGGGGAGCTGTTTTTT; v_call: TRBV5-1; clone_size: NA; d_call: TRBD1; j_call: TRBJ2-2; cdr3_length: 16
cdr3_aa: CVSSPTTGGAFGANVLTF; cdr3_nt: TGCGTCAGCAGCCCCACTACGGGGGGCGCATTTGGGGCCAACGTCCTGACTTTC; v_call: TRBV4-3; clone_size: NA; d_call: NA; j_call: TRBJ2-6; cdr3_length: 18
cdr3_aa: CASSQDGPISYNEQFF; cdr3_nt: TGCGCCAGCAGCCAAGATGGGCCGATCTCCTACAATGAGCAGTTCTTC; v_call: TRBV4-3; clone_size: once; d_call: NA; j_call: TRBJ2-1; cdr3_length: 16
cdr3_aa: CASSPPLYNSPLHF; cdr3_nt: TGTGCCAGCAGCCCTCCCTTATATAATTCACCCCTCCACTTT; v_call: TRBV13; clone_size: NA; d_call: NA; j_call: TRBJ1-6; cdr3_length: 14
cdr3_aa: CASAWGQGDYGYSF; cdr3_nt: TGTGCCAGCGCGTGGGGACAGGGAGACTATGGCTACTCCTTC; v_call: TRBV27; clone_size: NA; d_call: TRBD1; j_call: TRBJ1-2; cdr3_length: 14
cdr3_aa: CASSKGDNEQFF; cdr3_nt: TGTGCCAGCTCTAAGGGGGACAATGAGCAGTTCTTC; v_call: TRBV5-6; clone_size: NA; d_call: NA; j_call: TRBJ2-1; cdr3_length: 12
cdr3_aa: CASSITGGMNTEAFF; cdr3_nt: TGTGCCAGCAGTATCACAGGGGGCATGAACACTGAAGCTTTCTTT; v_call: TRBV27; clone_size: NA; d_call: TRBD1; j_call: TRBJ1-1; cdr3_length: 15
cdr3_aa: CASSFSGGSYNEQFF; cdr3_nt: TGTGCCAGCAGCTTTAGCGGGGGAAGCTACAATGAGCAGTTCTTC; v_call: TRBV5-4; clone_size: NA; d_call: TRBD2; j_call: TRBJ2-1; cdr3_length: 15
cdr3_aa: CATSDRTGYTYEQYF; cdr3_nt: TGTGCCACCAGCGATCGGACAGGGTACACCTACGAGCAGTACTTC; v_call: TRBV15; clone_size: NA; d_call: TRBD1; j_call: TRBJ2-7; cdr3_length: 15
cdr3_aa: CASSQFVSGQETQYF; cdr3_nt: TGTGCCAGCAGTCAATTCGTGTCGGGGCAAGAGACCCAGTACTTC; v_call: TRBV11-2; clone_size: once; d_call: NA; j_call: TRBJ2-5; cdr3_length: 15
cdr3_aa: CASSPGGRNQPQHF; cdr3_nt: TGTGCCAGCAGTCCAGGGGGGCGCAATCAGCCCCAGCATTTT; v_call: TRBV28; clone_size: NA; d_call: TRBD1; j_call: TRBJ1-5; cdr3_length: 14
cdr3_aa: CASSASGQGAAKNIQYF; cdr3_nt: TGTGCCAGCAGCGCTTCTGGACAGGGGGCTGCCAAAAACATTCAGTACTTC; v_call: TRBV5-5; clone_size: NA; d_call: TRBD1; j_call: TRBJ2-4; cdr3_length: 17
cdr3_aa: CASSLSLPGLAVWGSYNEQFF; cdr3_nt: TGTGCCAGCAGTTTATCTTTACCGGGACTAGCGGTTTGGGGCTCCTACAATGAGCAGTTCTTC; v_call: TRBV27; clone_size: NA; d_call: TRBD2; j_call: TRBJ2-1; cdr3_length: 21
cdr3_aa: CASSSITGTGYLYGYTF; cdr3_nt: TGTGCCAGCAGCTCCATCACCGGGACAGGGTATCTCTATGGCTACACCTTC; v_call: TRBV7-8; clone_size: NA; d_call: TRBD1; j_call: TRBJ1-2; cdr3_length: 17
cdr3_aa: CASTPVGGSNQPQHF; cdr3_nt: TGTGCCAGTACCCCAGTCGGGGGGAGCAATCAGCCCCAGCATTTT; v_call: TRBV19; clone_size: NA; d_call: NA; j_call: TRBJ1-5; cdr3_length: 15
cdr3_aa: CSARGQGLGEQYF; cdr3_nt: TGCAGCGCCCGAGGACAGGGGTTGGGCGAGCAGTACTTC; v_call: TRBV29-1; clone_size: NA; d_call: TRBD1; j_call: TRBJ2-7; cdr3_length: 13
cdr3_aa: CASNSMHSLNQPQHF; cdr3_nt: TGTGCCAGCAATTCAATGCACAGCCTAAATCAGCCCCAGCATTTT; v_call: TRBV21-1; clone_size: NA; d_call: NA; j_call: TRBJ1-5; cdr3_length: 15
cdr3_aa: CASSFRVGDYGYTF; cdr3_nt: TGTGCCAGCAGCTTCAGGGTCGGTGACTATGGCTACACCTTC; v_call: TRBV28; clone_size: NA; d_call: NA; j_call: TRBJ1-2; cdr3_length: 14
cdr3_aa: CASSELRNSNQPQHF; cdr3_nt: TGTGCCAGCAGTGAGCTCAGAAATAGCAATCAGCCCCAGCATTTT; v_call: TRBV6-1; clone_size: NA; d_call: NA; j_call: TRBJ1-5; cdr3_length: 15
cdr3_aa: CASSLSGDQPQHF; cdr3_nt: TGTGCCAGCAGTTTGTCGGGGGATCAGCCCCAGCATTTT; v_call: TRBV27; clone_size: few; d_call: NA; j_call: TRBJ1-5; cdr3_length: 13
cdr3_aa: CASSPTGQGTGELFF; cdr3_nt: TGTGCCAGCAGCCCGACGGGACAGGGGACCGGGGAGCTGTTTTTT; v_call: TRBV7-9; clone_size: NA; d_call: TRBD1; j_call: TRBJ2-2; cdr3_length: 15
cdr3_aa: CASRQALRRSGANVLTF; cdr3_nt: TGTGCCAGCAGACAAGCACTTAGGAGATCTGGGGCCAACGTCCTGACTTTC; v_call: TRBV2; clone_size: few; d_call: NA; j_call: TRBJ2-6; cdr3_length: 17
cdr3_aa: CASSAGQGYNEQFF; cdr3_nt: TGTGCCAGCAGCGCGGGACAGGGCTACAATGAGCAGTTCTTC; v_call: TRBV2; clone_size: few; d_call: TRBD1; j_call: TRBJ2-1; cdr3_length: 14
cdr3_aa: CASRRDRGGETQYF; cdr3_nt: TGTGCCAGCAGGCGAGACAGGGGGGGAGAGACCCAGTACTTC; v_call: TRBV28; clone_size: NA; d_call: TRBD1; j_call: TRBJ2-5; cdr3_length: 14
cdr3_aa: CASSESSWTGLGYTF; cdr3_nt: TGCGCCAGCAGCGAATCCTCTTGGACAGGGTTAGGCTACACCTTC; v_call: TRBV5-1; clone_size: NA; d_call: TRBD1; j_call: TRBJ1-2; cdr3_length: 15
cdr3_aa: CASSLKQGIQPQHF; cdr3_nt: TGTGCCAGTAGTCTAAAACAGGGTATCCAGCCCCAGCATTTT; v_call: TRBV19; clone_size: NA; d_call: NA; j_call: TRBJ1-5; cdr3_length: 14
cdr3_aa: CASSQDGGQPPNTEAFF; cdr3_nt: TGCGCCAGCAGCCAAGATGGGGGACAGCCTCCGAACACTGAAGCTTTCTTT; v_call: TRBV4-1; clone_size: NA; d_call: TRBD1; j_call: TRBJ1-1; cdr3_length: 17
cdr3_aa: CASSSPGSYNEQFF; cdr3_nt: TGTGCCAGCAGCTCCCCCGGCTCCTACAATGAGCAGTTCTTC; v_call: TRBV7-9; clone_size: NA; d_call: NA; j_call: TRBJ2-1; cdr3_length: 14
cdr3_aa: CASSYASGTSYEQYF; cdr3_nt: TGTGCCAGCAGTTATGCTAGCGGGACCTCCTACGAGCAGTACTTC; v_call: TRBV27; clone_size: NA; d_call: TRBD2; j_call: TRBJ2-7; cdr3_length: 15
cdr3_aa: CASSVTGGTTDTQYF; cdr3_nt: TGTGCCAGCAGCGTCACCGGGGGGACCACAGATACGCAGTATTTT; v_call: TRBV9; clone_size: NA; d_call: TRBD2; j_call: TRBJ2-3; cdr3_length: 15
cdr3_aa: CASSPGPREDTEAFF; cdr3_nt: TGTGCCAGCAGCCCTGGACCCAGGGAGGACACTGAAGCTTTCTTT; v_call: TRBV4-2; clone_size: NA; d_call: NA; j_call: TRBJ1-1; cdr3_length: 15
cdr3_aa: CASSADWATGELFF; cdr3_nt: TGTGCCAGTAGTGCAGATTGGGCAACCGGGGAGCTGTTTTTT; v_call: TRBV19; clone_size: NA; d_call: NA; j_call: TRBJ2-2; cdr3_length: 14
cdr3_aa: CASSYRQGWDEQYF; cdr3_nt: TGTGCCAGCAGTTACCGACAGGGATGGGACGAGCAGTACTTC; v_call: TRBV6-5; clone_size: NA; d_call: TRBD1; j_call: TRBJ2-7; cdr3_length: 14
cdr3_aa: CASSPPPGLAGVETQYF; cdr3_nt: TGCGCCAGCAGCCCACCCCCGGGACTAGCGGGAGTAGAGACCCAGTACTTC; v_call: TRBV5-1; clone_size: NA; d_call: TRBD2; j_call: TRBJ2-5; cdr3_length: 17
cdr3_aa: CATSEELAGYNEQFF; cdr3_nt: TGTGCCACCAGCGAGGAACTAGCGGGCTACAATGAGCAGTTCTTC; v_call: TRBV15; clone_size: once; d_call: TRBD2; j_call: TRBJ2-1; cdr3_length: 15
cdr3_aa: CASRFRDKGDLSYNEQFF; cdr3_nt: TGTGCAAGTCGCTTCCGGGACAAGGGAGACCTCTCCTACAATGAGCAGTTCTTC; v_call: TRBV12-2; clone_size: NA; d_call: NA; j_call: TRBJ2-1; cdr3_length: 18
cdr3_aa: CASSLQGNDSPLHF; cdr3_nt: TGTGCCAGCAGCTTACAGGGAAACGATTCACCCCTCCACTTT; v_call: TRBV6-5; clone_size: NA; d_call: NA; j_call: TRBJ1-6; cdr3_length: 14